A single sample gave rise to the 11 T cell receptor beta chains below, sequenced in a study of cytomegalovirus exposure and HLA in healthy donors. The study ran its PCR with 60 Vbeta and 13 Jbeta primers. Clones were read by immunoSEQ multiplex PCR, and TCRdb kept only the in-frame ones, dropping some. The sample lists hundreds of thousands of clones; 82% were seen once. Material: PBMCs. The origin of the receptors is a woman in her thirties or forties in good health and CMV-seronegative.

The chain couples TRBV13 to TRBJ2-1; 10 positions match TRBD1. Germline loops: CDR1 PRHDT, CDR2 FYEKMQ (reference sequence). J was trimmed by 6 bases and V by 5 bases; bases with no gene match: 7. CDR3 length: 15 residues. CDR3 sequence: CASSPPRTGGNEQFF. The CDR3 region has the DNA TGTGCCAGCAGCCCTCCCAGGACAGGGGGCAATGAGCAGTTCTTC.

The chain recombines TRBV6-1 with TRBJ1-4, with TRBD1 matching over 8 bases. V shed 4 bases and J 11 bases; nucleotides not matched to a gene: 3. The CDR3 sequence is 12 residues long. Germline V gene data show CDR1 as MNHNS and CDR2 as SASEGT. Here the CDR3 DNA reads TGTGCCAGCAGTGGGACAGGGAACAAACTGTTTTTT. Amino acids: CASSGTGNKLFF.

V gene TRBV5-1 combines with J gene TRBJ1-2; tentative D call: TRBD1 (6 bases). Germline V lookup: CDR1 SGHRS, CDR2 YFSETQ. This CDR3 comprises 14 residues. Trimming removed 2 bases at V and 5 bases at J, with 13 bases between. CDR3 region: CASSLSTGPYGYTF. As DNA, the CDR3 is TGCGCCAGCAGCTTATCGACAGGCCCATATGGCTACACCTTC. The full variable domain, with the rest looked up from reference TRBV5-1 and TRBJ1-2, is KAGVTQTPRYLIKTRGQQVTLSCSPISGHRSVSWYQQTPGQGLQFLFEYFSETQRNKGNFPGRFSGRQFSNSRSEMNVSTLELGDSALYLCASSLSTGPYGYTFGSGTRLTVV.

The gene calls are TRBV9 and TRBJ2-7, with D possibly being TRBD1 (6 bases). The V gene lost 0 bases and the J gene lost 6 bases, with 7 bases spanning the gap. This CDR3 comprises 12 residues. The germline V gene encodes CDR1 SGDLS and CDR2 YYNGEE. Written as DNA, the CDR3 is TGTGCCAGCAGCGTAGAAGGGGGCGAGCAGTACTTC. As protein: CASSVEGGEQYF.

The J gene is TRBJ2-7, the V gene TRBV28; the D gene is possibly TRBD2 (6 bases). The CDR3 consists of 14 residues. Germline-derived CDR1 and CDR2 are MDHEN and SYDVKM. V gave up 5 bases and J gave up 1 base, with 12 bases separating them. The CDR3 bases are TGTGCCAGCAGTCCTTCCGGGACTTCCTACGAGCAGTACTTC. It specifies CASSPSGTSYEQYF.

The rearrangement uses TRBV2 and TRBJ2-7; a possible D gene is TRBD2 (6 bases). Germline loops: CDR1 SNHLY, CDR2 FYNNEI. CDR3 length equals 14 residues. Trimming removed 3 bases from V and 1 base from J, with 10 bases in between. DNA of the CDR3: TGTGCCAGCAGTGACCGGGACTTTTCCTACGAGCAGTACTTC. This sequence encodes CASSDRDFSYEQYF. Combining the CDR3 with reference TRBV2 and TRBJ2-7 gives the whole variable domain EPEVTQTPSHQVTQMGQEVILRCVPISNHLYFYWYRQILGQKVEFLVSFYNNEISEKSEIFDDQFSVERPDGSNFTLKIRSTKLEDSAMYFCASSDRDFSYEQYFGPGTRLTVT.

The chain couples TRBV7-2 to TRBJ2-2; 8 nucleotides align to TRBD2. V gave up 1 base and J gave up 3 bases; unmatched junction bases: 4. Germline CDR1 is SGHTA and CDR2 is FQGNSA. The CDR3 totals 16 residues. Here the CDR3 reads CASSLGAGVYTGELFF. The DNA for the CDR3 is TGTGCCAGCAGCTTAGGAGCGGGGGTCTACACCGGGGAGCTGTTTTTT.

The chain joins TRBV6-6 to TRBJ1-5; 10 positions match TRBD1. Germline CDR1 and CDR2: MNHNY and SVGAGI (reference sequence). V lost 5 bases to trimming and J lost 2 bases; unmatched junction nucleotides: 3. The CDR3 has 15 residues. The CDR3 sequence: CASSGGTGGNQPQHF. CDR3 in DNA: TGTGCCAGCAGTGGAGGGACAGGGGGCAATCAGCCCCAGCATTTT.

This clone has a handful of counts. The chain recombines TRBV5-6 with TRBJ2-2, with 7 bases matching TRBD1. V shed 4 bases, J shed 6 bases, and the junction held 9 bases outside the gene matches. Per germline, CDR1 SGHDT and CDR2 YYEEEE. The CDR3 runs 15 residues. CDR3 sequence reads: CASSLTGWDAGELFF. CDR3 nucleotides: TGTGCCAGCAGCCTGACAGGGTGGGACGCCGGGGAGCTGTTTTTT.

The chain combines TRBV11-2 with TRBJ1-1; the match to TRBD1 covers 7 bases. J lost 4 bases, V lost 5 bases, and 16 bases had no gene match. Germline V gives CDR1 SGHAT, CDR2 FQNNGV. The CDR3 has 17 amino acids. The CDR3 protein is CASSLVRDRAGGTEAFF. In DNA form, the CDR3 reads TGTGCCAGCAGCCTAGTGAGAGACAGGGCGGGTGGCACTGAAGCTTTCTTT.

This clone has a single count. The CDR3 DNA sequence: TGTGCCAGCAGCGTAGACGGGTCCTTCACCGGGGAGCTGTTTTTT. Its protein is CASSVDGSFTGELFF. The chain joins TRBV9 to TRBJ2-2; D is ambiguous. In germline, CDR1 is SGDLS, CDR2 YYNGEE. The CDR3 sequence is 15 residues long. V gave up 0 bases and J gave up 4 bases, with 10 bases separating them.